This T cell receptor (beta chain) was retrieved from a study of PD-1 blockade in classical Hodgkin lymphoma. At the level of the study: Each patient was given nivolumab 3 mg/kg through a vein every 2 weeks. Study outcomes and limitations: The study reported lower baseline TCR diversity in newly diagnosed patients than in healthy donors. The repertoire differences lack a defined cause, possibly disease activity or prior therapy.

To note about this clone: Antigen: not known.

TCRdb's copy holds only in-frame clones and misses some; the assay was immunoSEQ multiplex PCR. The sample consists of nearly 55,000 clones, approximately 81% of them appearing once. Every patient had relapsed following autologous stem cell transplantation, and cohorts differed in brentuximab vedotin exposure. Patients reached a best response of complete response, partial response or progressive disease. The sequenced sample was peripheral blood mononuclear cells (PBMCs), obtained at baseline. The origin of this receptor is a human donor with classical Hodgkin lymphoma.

As DNA, the CDR3 is TGTGCCAGCAGCTCCGGGCCCGGTCTTGAGCAGTTCTTC. It specifies CASSSGPGLEQFF. The chain has TRBV11-3 and TRBJ2-1, with D unresolved. The V gene's germline CDR1 is SGHNT and CDR2 YENEEA. Trimming removed 4 bases from V and 9 bases from J, with 13 bases in between. The CDR3 is 13 amino acids. Variable domain in full (rest from reference TRBV11-3 and TRBJ2-1): EAGVVQSPRYKIIEKKQPVAFWCNPISGHNTLYWYLQNLGQGPELLIRYENEEAVDDSQLPKDRFSAERLKGVDSTLKIQPAELGDSAVYLCASSSGPGLEQFFGPGTRLTVL.